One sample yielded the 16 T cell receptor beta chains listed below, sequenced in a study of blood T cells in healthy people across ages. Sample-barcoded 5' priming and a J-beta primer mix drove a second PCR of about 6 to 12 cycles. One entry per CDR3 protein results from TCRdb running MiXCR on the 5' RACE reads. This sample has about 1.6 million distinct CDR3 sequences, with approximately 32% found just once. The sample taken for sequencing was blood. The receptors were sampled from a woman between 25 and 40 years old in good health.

This CDR3 is CASSPKSGELFF. The DNA for the CDR3 is TGTGCCAGCAGCCCAAAGTCCGGGGAGCTGTTTTTT. The chain recombines TRBV7-3 with TRBJ2-2; D is unclear. Deletions cut 5 bases from V and 6 bases from J, with 7 bases between. This CDR3 is built from 12 residues. From germline, CDR1 is SGHTA and CDR2 FQGTGA.

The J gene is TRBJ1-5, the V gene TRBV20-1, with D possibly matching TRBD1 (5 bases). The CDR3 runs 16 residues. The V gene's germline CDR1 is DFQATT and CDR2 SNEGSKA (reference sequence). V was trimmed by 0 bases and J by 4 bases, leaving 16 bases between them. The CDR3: CSARDRQIVRNQPQHF. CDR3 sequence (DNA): TGCAGTGCTAGAGATCGACAGATTGTGCGGAATCAGCCCCAGCATTTT.

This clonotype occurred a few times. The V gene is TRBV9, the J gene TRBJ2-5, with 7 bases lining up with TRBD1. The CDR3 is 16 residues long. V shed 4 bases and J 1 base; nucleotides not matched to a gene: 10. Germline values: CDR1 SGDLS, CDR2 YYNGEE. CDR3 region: CASSLSPGQSQETQYF. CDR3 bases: TGTGCCAGCAGCCTAAGTCCGGGACAGAGCCAAGAGACCCAGTACTTC.

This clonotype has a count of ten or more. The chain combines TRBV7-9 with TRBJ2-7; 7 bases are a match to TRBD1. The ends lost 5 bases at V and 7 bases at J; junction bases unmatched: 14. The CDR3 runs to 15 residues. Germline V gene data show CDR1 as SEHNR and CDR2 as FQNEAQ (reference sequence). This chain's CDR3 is CASSTDRVTTDEQYF. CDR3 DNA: TGTGCCAGCAGCACAGACAGGGTCACCACTGATGAGCAGTACTTC.

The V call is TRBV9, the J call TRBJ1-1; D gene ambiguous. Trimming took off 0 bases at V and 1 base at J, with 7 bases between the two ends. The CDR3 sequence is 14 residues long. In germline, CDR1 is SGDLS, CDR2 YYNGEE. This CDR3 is CASSVGSQNTEAFF. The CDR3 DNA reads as TGTGCCAGCAGCGTAGGTTCGCAGAACACTGAAGCTTTCTTT.

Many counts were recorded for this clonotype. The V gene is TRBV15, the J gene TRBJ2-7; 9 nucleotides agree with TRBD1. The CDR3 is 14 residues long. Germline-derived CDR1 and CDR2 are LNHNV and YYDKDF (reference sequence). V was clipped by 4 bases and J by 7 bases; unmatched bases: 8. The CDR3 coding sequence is TGTGCCACCAGCACAGGGGACAGGGTGGGGGAGCAGTACTTC. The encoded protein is CATSTGDRVGEQYF.

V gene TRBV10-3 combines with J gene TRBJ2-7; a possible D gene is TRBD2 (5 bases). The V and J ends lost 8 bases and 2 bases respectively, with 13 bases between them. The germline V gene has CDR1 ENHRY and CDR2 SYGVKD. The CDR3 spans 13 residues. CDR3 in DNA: TGTGCCATCGCGGAGAGGGCTGCCTACGAGCAGTACTTC. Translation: CAIAERAAYEQYF.

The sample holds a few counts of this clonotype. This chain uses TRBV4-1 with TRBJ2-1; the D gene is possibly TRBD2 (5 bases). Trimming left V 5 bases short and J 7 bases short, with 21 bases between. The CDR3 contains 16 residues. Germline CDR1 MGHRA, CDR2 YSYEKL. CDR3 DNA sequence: TGCGCCAGCAGCTTTCGGAGCGGAAGCGTAGATAATGAGCAGTTCTTC. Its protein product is CASSFRSGSVDNEQFF.

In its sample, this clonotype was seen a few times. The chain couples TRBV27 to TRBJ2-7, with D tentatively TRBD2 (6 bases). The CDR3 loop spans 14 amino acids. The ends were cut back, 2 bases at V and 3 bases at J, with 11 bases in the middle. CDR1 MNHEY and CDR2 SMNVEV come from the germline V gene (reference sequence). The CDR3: CASSLGGWVYEQYF. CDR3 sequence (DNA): TGTGCCAGCAGTTTAGGGGGGTGGGTCTACGAGCAGTACTTC.

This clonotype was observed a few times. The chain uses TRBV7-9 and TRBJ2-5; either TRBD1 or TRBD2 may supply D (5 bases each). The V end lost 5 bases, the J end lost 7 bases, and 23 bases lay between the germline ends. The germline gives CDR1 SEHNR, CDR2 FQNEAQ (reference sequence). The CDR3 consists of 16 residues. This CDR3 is CASSPRRDGPAGTQYF. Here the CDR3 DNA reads TGTGCCAGCAGCCCTCGCCGGGACGGACCGGCGGGGACCCAGTACTTC.

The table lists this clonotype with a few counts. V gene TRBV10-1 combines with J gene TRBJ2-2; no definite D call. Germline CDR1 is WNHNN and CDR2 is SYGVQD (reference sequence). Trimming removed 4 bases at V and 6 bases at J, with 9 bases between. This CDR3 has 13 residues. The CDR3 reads CASSADGSGELFF. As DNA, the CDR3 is TGCGCCAGCAGTGCAGACGGATCCGGGGAGCTGTTTTTT.

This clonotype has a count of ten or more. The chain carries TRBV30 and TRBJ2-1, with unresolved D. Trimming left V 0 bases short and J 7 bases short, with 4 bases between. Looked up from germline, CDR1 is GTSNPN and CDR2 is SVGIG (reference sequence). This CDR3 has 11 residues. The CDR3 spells CAWSVLNEQFF. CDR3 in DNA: TGTGCCTGGAGTGTACTTAATGAGCAGTTCTTC.

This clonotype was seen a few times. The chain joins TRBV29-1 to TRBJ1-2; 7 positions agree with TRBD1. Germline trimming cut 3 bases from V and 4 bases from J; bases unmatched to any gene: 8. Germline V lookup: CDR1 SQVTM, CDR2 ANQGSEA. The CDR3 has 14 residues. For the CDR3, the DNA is TGCAGCGTTGACCCGGGACAGAACCTCTATGGCTACACCTTC. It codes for CSVDPGQNLYGYTF. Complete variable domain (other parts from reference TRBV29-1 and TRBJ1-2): SAVISQKPSRDICQRGTSLTIQCQVDSQVTMMFWYRQQPGQSLTLIATANQGSEATYESGFVIDKFPISRPNLTFSTLTVSNMSPEDSSIYLCSVDPGQNLYGYTFGSGTRLTVV.

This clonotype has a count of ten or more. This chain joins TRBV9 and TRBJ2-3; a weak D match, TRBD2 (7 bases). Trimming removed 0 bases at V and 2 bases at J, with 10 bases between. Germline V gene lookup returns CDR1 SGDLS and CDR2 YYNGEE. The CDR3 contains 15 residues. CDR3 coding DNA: TGTGCCAGCAGCGTAGGTGCGGGGGCCACAGATACGCAGTATTTT. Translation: CASSVGAGATDTQYF. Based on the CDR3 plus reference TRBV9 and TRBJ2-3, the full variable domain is DSGVTQTPKHLITATGQRVTLRCSPRSGDLSVYWYQQSLDQGLQFLIQYYNGEERAKGNILERFSAQQFPDLHSELNLSSLELGDSALYFCASSVGAGATDTQYFGPGTRLTVL.

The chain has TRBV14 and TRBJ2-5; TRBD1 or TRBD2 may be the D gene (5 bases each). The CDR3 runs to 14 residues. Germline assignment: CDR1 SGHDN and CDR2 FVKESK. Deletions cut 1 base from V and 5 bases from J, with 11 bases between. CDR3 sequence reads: CASSQALEGETQYF. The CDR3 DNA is TGTGCCAGCAGCCAAGCGCTAGAGGGGGAGACCCAGTACTTC.

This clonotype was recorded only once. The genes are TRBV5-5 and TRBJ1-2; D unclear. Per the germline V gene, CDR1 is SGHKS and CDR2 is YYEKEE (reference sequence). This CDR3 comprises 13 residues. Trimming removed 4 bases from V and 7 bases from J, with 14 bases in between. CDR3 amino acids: CASSPWTSGGYTF. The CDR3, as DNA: TGTGCCAGCAGCCCTTGGACCAGCGGTGGCTACACCTTC.